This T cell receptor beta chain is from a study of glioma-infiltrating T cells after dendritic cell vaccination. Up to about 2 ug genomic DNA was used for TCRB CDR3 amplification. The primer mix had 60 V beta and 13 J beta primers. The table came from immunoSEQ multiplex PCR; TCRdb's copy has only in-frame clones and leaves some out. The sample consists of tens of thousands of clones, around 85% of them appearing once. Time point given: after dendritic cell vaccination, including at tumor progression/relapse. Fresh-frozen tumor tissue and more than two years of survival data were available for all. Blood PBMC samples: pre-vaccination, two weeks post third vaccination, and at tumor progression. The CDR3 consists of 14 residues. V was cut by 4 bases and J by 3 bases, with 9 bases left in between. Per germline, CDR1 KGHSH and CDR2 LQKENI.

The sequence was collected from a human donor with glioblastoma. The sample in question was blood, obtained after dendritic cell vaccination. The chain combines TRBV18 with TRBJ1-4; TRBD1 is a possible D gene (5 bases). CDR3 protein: CASSRGGPNEKLFF. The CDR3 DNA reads TGTGCCAGCTCACGGGGGGGACCTAATGAAAAACTGTTTTTT.